The source of this T cell receptor (beta chain) is a study of identifying expanded T cells in peripheral blood. Healthy donors had no documented immune events, such as infections, while sampled. Remarks on this clone: Antigen: not known.

V shed 3 bases and J shed 12 bases, with 20 bases lying between them. Germline loops: CDR1 LNHDA, CDR2 SQIVND (reference sequence). The CDR3 totals 14 residues. This table comes from immunoSEQ multiplex PCR, and its TCRdb copy is limited to in-frame clones, with some not included. This sample yields around 120,000 clones, of which roughly 90% are seen a single time; 7.5% to 9% belongs to the top ten. Study-wide results and caveats: Technical replicates showed roughly 1.2 changed clones; approximately two weeks roughly 16; four weeks 19. Variance in clone template counts between approximately 2-week samples significantly increased with total template count across all healthy donors.

The receptor comes from a person aged 18 to 70 in good health. The sample comprised blood. The J gene is TRBJ1-2, the V gene TRBV19, with unresolved D. CDR3 nucleotides: TGTGCCAGTAGTATGAGGCGTTGGCAGGCTGGACACACCTTC. Translation gives CASSMRRWQAGHTF.